A single sample is the source of the 3 T cell receptor beta chains below, sequenced in a study of cytomegalovirus exposure and HLA in healthy donors. The PCR was carried out with 60 Vbeta primers and 13 Jbeta primers. Profiling relied on immunoSEQ multiplex PCR, and the TCRdb table lists in-frame clones only, not all of them. The table shows about 94,000 clones, with around 8% occurring only once. The sample was PBMCs. Source of these receptors: a man in his fifties in good health and CMV-seronegative.

This chain joins TRBV28 and TRBJ1-4; D is unresolved. This CDR3 has 11 amino acids. Trimming removed 7 bases at V and 4 bases at J, with 4 bases between. Germline lookup yields CDR1 MDHEN and CDR2 SYDVKM. CDR3 amino acids: CASTFNEKLFF. As DNA, the CDR3 is TGTGCCAGCACCTTTAATGAAAAACTGTTTTTT.

The chain employs TRBV5-1 and TRBJ1-2; 8 bases match TRBD1. J lost 6 bases, V lost 0 bases, and 4 bases had no gene match. This CDR3 is 14 amino acids long. The germline gives CDR1 SGHRS, CDR2 YFSETQ. This chain's CDR3 is CASSLERTGHGYTF. The DNA of the CDR3 is TGCGCCAGCAGCTTGGAGAGGACAGGGCATGGCTACACCTTC.

This clone has just a few counts. The CDR3 sequence: CASSPDNEQFF. The CDR3 region has the DNA TGTGCCAGCTCACCCGACAATGAGCAGTTCTTC. The rearrangement joins TRBV18 to TRBJ2-1; D is undetermined. Germline lookup yields CDR1 KGHSH and CDR2 LQKENI. V was trimmed by 3 bases and J by 5 bases, leaving 2 bases between them. The CDR3 contains 11 residues.